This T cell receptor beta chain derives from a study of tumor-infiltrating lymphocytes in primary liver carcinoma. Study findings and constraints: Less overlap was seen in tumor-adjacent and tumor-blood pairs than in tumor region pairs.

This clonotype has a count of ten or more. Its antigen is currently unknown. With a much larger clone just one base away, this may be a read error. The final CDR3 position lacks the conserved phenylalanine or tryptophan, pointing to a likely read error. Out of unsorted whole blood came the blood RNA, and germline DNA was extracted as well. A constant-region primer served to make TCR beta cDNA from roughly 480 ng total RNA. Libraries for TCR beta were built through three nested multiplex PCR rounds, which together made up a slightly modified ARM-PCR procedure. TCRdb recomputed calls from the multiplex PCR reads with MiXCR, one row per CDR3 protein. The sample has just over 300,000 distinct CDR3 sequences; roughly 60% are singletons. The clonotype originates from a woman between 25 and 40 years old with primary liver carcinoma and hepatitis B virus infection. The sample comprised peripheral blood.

CDR3 in amino acids: CASSSGFGRESPLHL. CDR3 DNA sequence: TGCGCCAGCAGCTCGGGGTTTGGCAGAGAGTCACCCCTCCACCTT. The chain links TRBV4-1 to TRBJ1-6, with no clear D. Germline CDR1 and CDR2: MGHRA and YSYEKL. V lost 5 bases, J lost 10 bases, and 18 bases lay in between. The CDR3 has 15 residues.